This TCR beta chain was obtained from a study of regulatory T cells in long-lasting Graves disease. In the case of this clonotype: Its antigen is still unknown.

Sequencing libraries for TCR beta were prepared with iRepertoire HTBI primers and Arm-PCR of CDR3 regions. TCRdb called the multiplex PCR reads again in MiXCR, with one record for every CDR3 protein. The sample includes approximately 250,000 distinct CDR3 sequences, approximately 20% seen only once; the top ten take roughly a fifth. V shed 5 bases and J shed 2 bases, with 16 bases lying between them. Germline lookup yields CDR1 DFQATT and CDR2 SNEGSKA (reference sequence). CDR3 length equals 15 residues. The time point here: newly diagnosed GD, antithyroid drugs for less than 3 months. The authors made the TCR library using RNA they extracted from PBMCs. Study conclusions and caveats: Comparison showed that persistent patients shared more public clonotypes (over 2,500) than new patients (about 970).

The TCR was taken from a female donor with Graves disease. This material consisted of peripheral blood mononuclear cells (PBMCs), taken at new diagnosis, from a patient treated with antithyroid drugs. V is TRBV20-1 and J is TRBJ2-4; D possibly corresponds to TRBD1 (6 bases). The CDR3 is CSAPDSDLSKNIQYF. The CDR3 nucleotides are TGCAGTGCTCCGGACAGCGACCTTTCCAAAAACATTCAGTACTTC.